One sample yielded the 25 T cell receptor beta chains listed below, sequenced in a study of PD-1 blockade in classical Hodgkin lymphoma. Profiled with immunoSEQ multiplex PCR; TCRdb holds only in-frame clones, not every one. In the table there are approximately 20,000 clones, 70% to 85% of which are singletons. As to time point: cycle 4 day 1 (C4D1), after 6 weeks of nivolumab. Each patient's relapse followed autologous stem cell transplantation, and brentuximab vedotin exposure varied. This specimen consisted of peripheral blood mononuclear cells (PBMCs), obtained before the fourth cycle of nivolumab. All receptors come from a human donor with classical Hodgkin lymphoma.

This clone has just a few counts. The V call is TRBV6-6, the J call TRBJ2-7, with D possibly matching TRBD1 (7 bases). CDR1 and CDR2 (germline): MNHNY, SVGAGI (reference sequence). V lost 3 bases and J lost 5, with 17 bases in between. CDR3 length: 15 amino acids. DNA of the CDR3: TGTGCCAGCAGTTATACCAGGGGGGTCCCCAACGAGCAGTACTTC. This gives the protein CASSYTRGVPNEQYF.

The rearrangement joins TRBV30 to TRBJ2-4; D uncertain. Trimming removed 2 bases from V and 0 bases from J, with 11 bases in between. Germline CDR1 and CDR2: GTSNPN and SVGIG (reference sequence). The CDR3 loop spans 15 amino acids. The CDR3 nucleotides are TGTGCCTGGAGTCCCCCCGATCTAGCCAAAAACATTCAGTACTTC. This translates into CAWSPPDLAKNIQYF. Full variable domain (rest looked up from reference TRBV30 and TRBJ2-4): SQTIHQWPATLVQPVGSPLSLECTVEGTSNPNLYWYRQAAGRGLQLLFYSVGIGQISSEVPQNLSASRPQDRQFILSSKKLLLSDSGFYLCAWSPPDLAKNIQYFGAGTRLSVL.

This clone counts as medium-sized. The chain uses TRBV15 and TRBJ1-5; a possible D gene is TRBD1 (5 bases). The CDR3 consists of 15 residues. Germline CDR1 reads LNHNV; CDR2 reads YYDKDF (reference sequence). V lost 5 bases and J 0 bases, leaving 11 bases between the germline ends. CDR3 loop: CATSDHRYSNQPQHF. DNA of the CDR3: TGTGCCACCAGCGATCACAGGTATAGCAATCAGCCCCAGCATTTT. Complete variable domain (other parts from reference TRBV15 and TRBJ1-5): DAMVIQNPRYQVTQFGKPVTLSCSQTLNHNVMYWYQQKSSQAPKLLFHYYDKDFNNEADTPDNFQSRRPNTSFCFLDIRSPGLGDTAMYLCATSDHRYSNQPQHFGDGTRLSIL.

This clone was detected once. The chain joins TRBV6-4 to TRBJ2-1; 9 bases align to TRBD1. The CDR3 has 13 amino acids. The V and J ends lost 6 bases and 5 bases, in that order; junction bases with no gene match: 2. The germline V gene has CDR1 MRHNA and CDR2 SNTAGT. CDR3 protein: CASSWTGDNEQFF. The CDR3 DNA is TGTGCCAGCAGCTGGACAGGGGACAATGAGCAGTTCTTC.

The chain employs TRBV14 and TRBJ2-7; the D gene could be TRBD1 or TRBD2 (7 bases each). The V end was cut by 3 bases, the J end by 4 bases, with 13 bases between. This CDR3 region has 14 residues. Germline V gene sequence: CDR1 SGHDN, CDR2 FVKESK. In DNA form, the CDR3 reads TGTGCCAGCAGCCACAGGGGGGGACCTTACGAGCAGTACTTC. Translating it yields CASSHRGGPYEQYF.

V is TRBV9 and J is TRBJ1-3, with D perhaps TRBD1 (6 bases). Deletions cut 3 bases from V and 6 bases from J, with 10 bases between. Per the germline V gene, CDR1 is SGDLS and CDR2 is YYNGEE. The CDR3 covers 13 residues. CDR3 DNA sequence: TGTGCCAGCAGCGAGGGGGTTTCAAACACCATATATTTT. Its translation: CASSEGVSNTIYF.

CDR3 sequence: CASRPRLASSRDEQFF. The CDR3 nucleotides are TGTGCCAGCAGACCGAGACTAGCGTCCTCAAGGGATGAGCAGTTCTTC. The chain is built from TRBV11-2 and TRBJ2-1, with 8 bases that match TRBD2. The CDR3 totals 16 residues. The ends lost 6 bases at V and 8 bases at J; junction bases unmatched: 15. Germline values: CDR1 SGHAT, CDR2 FQNNGV.

The V and J genes are TRBV7-9 and TRBJ2-1; a weak D match, TRBD1 (6 bases). Germline values: CDR1 SEHNR, CDR2 FQNEAQ (reference sequence). The CDR3 contains 14 residues. Trimming pared 2 bases from V and 6 bases from J, leaving 11 bases between. For the CDR3, the DNA is TGTGCCAGCAGCTTATCGGGGACAATCAATGAGCAGTTCTTC. Translating it yields CASSLSGTINEQFF.

The chain has TRBV5-6 and TRBJ1-2; perhaps TRBD1 as D (5 bases). This CDR3 contains 13 residues. Trimming cost V 1 base and J 4 bases, with 8 bases left between them. Germline loops: CDR1 SGHDT, CDR2 YYEEEE. CDR3 region: CASSLRGFYGYTF. The CDR3 DNA reads TGTGCCAGCAGCTTGCGGGGGTTCTATGGCTACACCTTC.

The rearrangement joins TRBV5-4 to TRBJ2-1; 10 bases match TRBD2. The germline V gene encodes CDR1 SGHNT and CDR2 YYREEE (reference sequence). V lost 2 bases, J lost 8 bases, and 7 bases stayed unmatched. The CDR3 runs to 15 residues. CDR3: CASSFSGGARYEQFF. CDR3 DNA sequence: TGTGCCAGCAGCTTCAGCGGGGGGGCCCGTTATGAGCAGTTCTTC.

The chain recombines TRBV6-4 with TRBJ1-6, with D possibly TRBD1 on 5 matching bases. V was cut by 9 bases and J by 1 base, with 16 bases left in between. Germline assignment: CDR1 MRHNA and CDR2 SNTAGT. This CDR3 spans 16 amino acids. The CDR3 reads CARLRQRVSYNSPLHF. In DNA form, the CDR3 reads TGTGCCAGGCTACGACAGAGGGTATCCTATAATTCACCCCTCCACTTT.

The chain has TRBV7-2 and TRBJ2-2; 7 bases are a match to TRBD2. With V trimmed by 6 bases and J by 6 bases, 7 bases remained unmatched. The germline V gene has CDR1 SGHTA and CDR2 FQGNSA. CDR3 size: 14 residues. CDR3 region: CASSPGAGAGELFF. CDR3 sequence (DNA): TGTGCCAGCAGTCCCGGGGCGGGGGCCGGGGAGCTGTTTTTT.

Here the CDR3 reads CASTEGLAGDHSTDTQYF. The CDR3 DNA reads as TGTGCCAGCACCGAGGGACTAGCGGGGGATCATAGCACAGATACGCAGTATTTT. This chain links TRBV27 with TRBJ2-3; 14 bases line up with TRBD2. Germline CDR1 MNHEY, CDR2 SMNVEV (reference sequence). The V segment lost 7 bases and the J segment 0 bases; nucleotides outside the gene matches: 9. The CDR3 has 18 amino acids.

This clone was recorded a few times. The chain joins TRBV9 to TRBJ2-5; 7 bases line up with TRBD2. Germline V gives CDR1 SGDLS, CDR2 YYNGEE. The CDR3 loop spans 13 amino acids. Trimming cost V 2 bases and J 3 bases; bases outside gene matches: 1. The CDR3 reads CASSVAGEETQYF. The CDR3 coding sequence is TGTGCCAGCAGCGTTGCGGGGGAAGAGACCCAGTACTTC.

The chain uses TRBV7-9 and TRBJ2-1; D not resolved. The CDR3 length is 14 residues. The V end lost 1 base, the J end lost 6 bases, and 10 bases lay between the germline ends. Germline V CDR1 and CDR2: SEHNR, FQNEAQ (reference sequence). The DNA of the CDR3 is TGTGCCAGCAGCTTAGTCGAGAGACTCAATGAGCAGTTCTTC. This sequence encodes CASSLVERLNEQFF.

The V gene is TRBV25-1, the J gene TRBJ2-6, with D hard to call. The V end was cut by 4 bases, the J end by 3 bases, with 7 bases between. The CDR3 loop spans 14 amino acids. Germline V gives CDR1 MGHDK, CDR2 SYGVNS. CDR3 nucleotides: TGTGCCAGCAGTGTAAGCGATGGGGCCAACGTCCTGACTTTC. Its translation is CASSVSDGANVLTF.

By share, this clone ranks as medium-sized (0.01 to 0.1%). The chain recombines TRBV28 with TRBJ1-1; D ambiguous. The CDR3 is made up of 15 amino acids. Germline values: CDR1 MDHEN, CDR2 SYDVKM. The V end lost 7 bases, the J end lost 10 bases, and 25 bases lay between the germline ends. The CDR3 region is CASTAPPGGQAGAFF. As DNA, the CDR3 is TGTGCCAGCACCGCCCCCCCCGGTGGGCAGGCCGGAGCTTTCTTT.

This chain uses TRBV6-1 with TRBJ1-3; D is uncertain. The V gene's germline CDR1 is MNHNS and CDR2 SASEGT. Trimming took 7 bases from V and 5 from J, leaving 15 bases between them. The CDR3 runs 14 residues. The DNA of the CDR3 is TGTGCCAGCACCGACGGGCCGGCTAGAAACACCATATATTTT. Translation gives CASTDGPARNTIYF.

The chain combines TRBV25-1 with TRBJ2-7; 10 nucleotides align to TRBD1. Germline assignment: CDR1 MGHDK and CDR2 SYGVNS. Unmatched junction bases numbered 5, after V lost 2 bases and J lost 1 base. The CDR3 is 16 amino acids. CDR3: CASSEVRDRGSYEQYF. CDR3 sequence (DNA): TGTGCCAGCAGTGAAGTACGGGACAGGGGTTCCTACGAGCAGTACTTC.

This chain uses TRBV5-6 with TRBJ2-7; no clear D gene. V gave up 6 bases and J gave up 5 bases, with 18 bases separating them. The CDR3 consists of 14 residues. Germline CDR1 is SGHDT and CDR2 is YYEEEE. CDR3 sequence: CASNRWGLANEQYF. CDR3 DNA sequence: TGTGCCAGCAACCGTTGGGGTTTGGCCAACGAGCAGTACTTC.

The rearrangement uses TRBV19 and TRBJ2-7; D remains unclear. Germline CDR1 reads LNHDA; CDR2 reads SQIVND (reference sequence). Trimming pared 1 base from V and 0 bases from J, leaving 10 bases between. The CDR3 consists of 15 residues. The CDR3 DNA sequence: TGTGCCAGTAGTATAGTGGGCTACTACTCCTACGAGCAGTACTTC. Translation gives CASSIVGYYSYEQYF.

The chain couples TRBV5-1 to TRBJ2-6, with D perhaps TRBD1 or TRBD2 (5 bases each). V lost 9 bases to trimming and J lost 4 bases, with 23 bases between them. The CDR3 consists of 17 residues. Germline V CDR1 and CDR2: SGHRS, YFSETQ. The DNA for the CDR3 is TGCGCCACCAAAATCCGCTGGGGGAGCCCGGGGGCCAACGTCCTGACTTTC. It encodes CATKIRWGSPGANVLTF.

This chain links TRBV7-9 with TRBJ2-1; 7 bases line up with TRBD2. V lost 2 bases and J lost 4; bases outside the gene matches: 2. Germline V gene sequence: CDR1 SEHNR, CDR2 FQNEAQ (reference sequence). The CDR3 loop spans 14 amino acids. The chain's CDR3 is CASSLTSVYNEQFF. In DNA form, the CDR3 reads TGTGCCAGCAGCTTAACTAGCGTGTACAATGAGCAGTTCTTC.

The J gene is TRBJ2-3, the V gene TRBV5-1, with 7 bases fitting TRBD1. Looked up from germline, CDR1 is SGHRS and CDR2 is YFSETQ. Germline trimming cut 3 bases from V and 4 bases from J; bases unmatched to any gene: 5. The CDR3 covers 14 residues. In nucleotides, the CDR3 is TGCGCCAGCAGCTCTGGGGACAGCTCAGATACGCAGTATTTT. Translating it yields CASSSGDSSDTQYF. Complete variable domain (other parts from reference TRBV5-1 and TRBJ2-3): KAGVTQTPRYLIKTRGQQVTLSCSPISGHRSVSWYQQTPGQGLQFLFEYFSETQRNKGNFPGRFSGRQFSNSRSEMNVSTLELGDSALYLCASSSGDSSDTQYFGPGTRLTVL.

This clone was found a few times. J is TRBJ2-1 and V is TRBV25-1; tentative D call: TRBD2 (6 bases). CDR3 size: 11 residues. CDR1 and CDR2 from the germline V gene are MGHDK and SYGVNS. Trimming shortened V by 11 bases and J by 8 bases, and 13 bases separated the two germline ends. Here the CDR3 DNA reads TGTGCCGCCTCCCCGGGGGATGAGCAGTTCTTC. This gives the protein CAASPGDEQFF. The variable domain in full, with the rest retrieved from reference TRBV25-1 and TRBJ2-1, is EADIYQTPRYLVIGTGKKITLECSQTMGHDKMYWYQQDPGMELHLIHYSYGVNSTEKGDLSSESTVSRIRTEHFPLTLESARPSHTSQYLCAASPGDEQFFGPGTRLTVL.